These 2 T cell receptor beta chains share one sample of origin, sequenced in a study of T cells in Graves' hyperthyroidism and ophthalmopathy. From RNA transcripts, TCR beta CDR3 regions were amplified. The HTBI set primed first-round TCR CDR3 RT-PCR. A single record per CDR3 protein comes from TCRdb applying MiXCR to the multiplex PCR reads. The repertoire holds some 620,000 distinct CDR3 sequences, with about a sixth as singletons. Source material: blood. All receptors derive from a woman aged 25 to 39 with Graves' hyperthyroidism.

There are many counts of this clonotype. The genes are TRBV30 and TRBJ2-7; D is undetermined. The CDR3 is 12 amino acids. V lost 0 bases to trimming and J lost 3 bases, with 6 bases between them. Germline CDR1 and CDR2: GTSNPN and SVGIG (reference sequence). The CDR3 nucleotides read TGTGCCTGGAGTGTTAAGTTCTACGAGCAGTACTTC. This sequence encodes CAWSVKFYEQYF.

Concerning this clonotype: A single base separates this from a much larger clone, so it may be a read error. V is TRBV13 and J is TRBJ2-3, with 8 bases aligning to TRBD2. Germline V gene data show CDR1 as PRHDT and CDR2 as FYEKMQ (reference sequence). This CDR3 has 16 residues. Written as DNA, the CDR3 is TGTGCCAGCAGCCCTTCCGGGACTAGAACCACAGATACGCGGTATTTT. Translated, it gives CASSPSGTRTTDTRYF.